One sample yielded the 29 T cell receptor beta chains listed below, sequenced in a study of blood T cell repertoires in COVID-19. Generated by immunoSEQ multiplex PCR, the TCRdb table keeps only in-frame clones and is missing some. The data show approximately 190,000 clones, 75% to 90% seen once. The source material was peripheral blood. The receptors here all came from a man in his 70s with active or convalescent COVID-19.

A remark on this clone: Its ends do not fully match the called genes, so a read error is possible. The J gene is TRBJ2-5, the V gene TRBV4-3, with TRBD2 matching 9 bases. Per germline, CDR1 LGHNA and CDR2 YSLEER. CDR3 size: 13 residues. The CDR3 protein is CASSQDRTSALDF. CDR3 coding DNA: TGCGCCAGCAGCCAAGATCGGACTAGCGCCCTCGACTTC.

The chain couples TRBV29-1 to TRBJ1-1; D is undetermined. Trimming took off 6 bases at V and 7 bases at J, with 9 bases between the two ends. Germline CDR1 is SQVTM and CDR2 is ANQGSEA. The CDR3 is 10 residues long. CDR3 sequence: CSVSGVEAFF. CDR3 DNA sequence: TGCAGCGTCTCCGGGGTTGAAGCTTTCTTT.

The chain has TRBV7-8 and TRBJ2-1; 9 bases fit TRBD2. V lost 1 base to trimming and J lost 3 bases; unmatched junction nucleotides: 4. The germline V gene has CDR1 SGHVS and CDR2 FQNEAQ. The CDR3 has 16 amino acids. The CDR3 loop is CASSLGGGAFYNEQFF. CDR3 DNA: TGTGCCAGCAGCTTAGGCGGGGGGGCCTTCTACAATGAGCAGTTCTTC.

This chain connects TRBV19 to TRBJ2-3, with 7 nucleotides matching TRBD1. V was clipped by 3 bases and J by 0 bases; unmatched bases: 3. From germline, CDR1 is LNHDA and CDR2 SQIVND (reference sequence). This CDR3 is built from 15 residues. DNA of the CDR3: TGTGCCAGTAGTATGACAGGGCCTAGCACAGATACGCAGTATTTT. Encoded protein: CASSMTGPSTDTQYF.

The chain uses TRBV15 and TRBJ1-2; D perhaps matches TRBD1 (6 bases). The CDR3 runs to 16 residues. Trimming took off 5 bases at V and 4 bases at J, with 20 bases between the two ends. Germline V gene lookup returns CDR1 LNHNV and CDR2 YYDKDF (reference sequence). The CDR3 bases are TGTGCCACCAGCCGCGAACAGGGAGGGGCGGCCTATGGCTACACCTTC. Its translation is CATSREQGGAAYGYTF.

The CDR3 protein is CASSQARQGSVSGNTIYF. The CDR3 DNA sequence: TGCGCCAGCAGCCAAGCCCGACAGGGTTCAGTCTCTGGAAACACCATATATTTT. V gene TRBV4-3 combines with J gene TRBJ1-3; 7 bases match TRBD1. After removal of 1 base from V and 0 bases from J, the junction contained 9 bases not matched to a gene. CDR3 length: 18 residues. The germline gives CDR1 LGHNA, CDR2 YSLEER.

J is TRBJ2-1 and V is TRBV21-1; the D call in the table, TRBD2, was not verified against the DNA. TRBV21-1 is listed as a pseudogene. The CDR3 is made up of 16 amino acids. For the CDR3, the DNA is TGTGCCAGCAGCAAAACTAGCGGAGATACATACAATGAGCAGTTCTTC. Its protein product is CASSKTSGDTYNEQFF.

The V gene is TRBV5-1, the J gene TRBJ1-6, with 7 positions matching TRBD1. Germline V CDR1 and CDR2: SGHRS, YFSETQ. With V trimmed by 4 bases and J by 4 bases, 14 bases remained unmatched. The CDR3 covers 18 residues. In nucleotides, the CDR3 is TGCGCCAGCAGCCGCGGGACAGACCAGCTAGTTTATAATTCACCCCTCCACTTT. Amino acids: CASSRGTDQLVYNSPLHF.

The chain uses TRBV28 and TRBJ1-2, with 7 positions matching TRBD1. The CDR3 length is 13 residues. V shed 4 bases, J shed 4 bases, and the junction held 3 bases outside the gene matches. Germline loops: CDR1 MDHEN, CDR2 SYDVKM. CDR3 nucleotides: TGTGCCAGCAGTTCCGCAGGGGGCTATGGCTACACCTTC. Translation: CASSSAGGYGYTF.

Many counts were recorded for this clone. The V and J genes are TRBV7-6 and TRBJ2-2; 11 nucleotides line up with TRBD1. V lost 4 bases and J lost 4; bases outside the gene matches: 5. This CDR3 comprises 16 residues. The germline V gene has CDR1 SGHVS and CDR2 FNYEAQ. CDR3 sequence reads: CASSSRTGGSTGELFF. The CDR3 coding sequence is TGTGCCAGCAGCTCCAGGACAGGGGGCAGCACCGGGGAGCTGTTTTTT. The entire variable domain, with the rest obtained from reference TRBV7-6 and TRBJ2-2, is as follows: GAGVSQSPRYKVTKRGQDVALRCDPISGHVSLYWYRQALGQGPEFLTYFNYEAQQDKSGLPNDRFSAERPEGSISTLTIQRTEQRDSAMYRCASSSRTGGSTGELFFGEGSRLTVL.

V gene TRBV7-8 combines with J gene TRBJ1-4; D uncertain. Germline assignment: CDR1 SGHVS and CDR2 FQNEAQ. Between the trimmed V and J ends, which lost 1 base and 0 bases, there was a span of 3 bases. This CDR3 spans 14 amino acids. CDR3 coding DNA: TGTGCCAGCAGCTTAGGAGCAACTAATGAAAAACTGTTTTTT. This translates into CASSLGATNEKLFF.

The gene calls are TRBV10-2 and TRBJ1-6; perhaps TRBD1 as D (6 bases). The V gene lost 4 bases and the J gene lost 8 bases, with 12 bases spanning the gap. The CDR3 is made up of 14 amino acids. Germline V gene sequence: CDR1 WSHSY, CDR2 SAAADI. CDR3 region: CASSAQGLDSPLHF. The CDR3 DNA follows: TGCGCCAGCAGTGCACAGGGATTGGATTCACCCCTCCACTTT.

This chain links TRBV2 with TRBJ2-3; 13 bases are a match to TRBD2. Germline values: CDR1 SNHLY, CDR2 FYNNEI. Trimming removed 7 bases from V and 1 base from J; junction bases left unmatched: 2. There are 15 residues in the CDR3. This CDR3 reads CASMGLAGRTDTQYF. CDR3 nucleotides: TGTGCCAGCATGGGACTAGCGGGACGCACAGATACGCAGTATTTT.

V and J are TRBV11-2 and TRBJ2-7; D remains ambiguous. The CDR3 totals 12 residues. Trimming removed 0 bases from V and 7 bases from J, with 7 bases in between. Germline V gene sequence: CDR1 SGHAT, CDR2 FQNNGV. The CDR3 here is CASSLDIGEQYF. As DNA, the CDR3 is TGTGCCAGCAGCTTAGATATCGGGGAGCAGTACTTC. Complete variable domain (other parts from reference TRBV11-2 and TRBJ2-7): EAGVAQSPRYKIIEKRQSVAFWCNPISGHATLYWYQQILGQGPKLLIQFQNNGVVDDSQLPKDRFSAERLKGVDSTLKIQPAKLEDSAVYLCASSLDIGEQYFGPGTRLTVT.

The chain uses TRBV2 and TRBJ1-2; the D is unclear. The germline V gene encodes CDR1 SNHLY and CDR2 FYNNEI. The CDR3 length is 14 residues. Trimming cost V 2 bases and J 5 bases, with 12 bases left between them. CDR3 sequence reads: CASSEPQRQYGYTF. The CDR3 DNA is TGTGCCAGCAGTGAACCTCAGCGGCAGTATGGCTACACCTTC.

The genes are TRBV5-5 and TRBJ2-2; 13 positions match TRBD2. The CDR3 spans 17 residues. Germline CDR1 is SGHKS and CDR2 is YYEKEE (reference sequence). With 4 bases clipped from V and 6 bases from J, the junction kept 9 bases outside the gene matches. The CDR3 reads CASSPGTSGISPGELFF. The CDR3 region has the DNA TGTGCCAGCAGCCCAGGGACTAGCGGGATTAGTCCCGGGGAGCTGTTTTTT.

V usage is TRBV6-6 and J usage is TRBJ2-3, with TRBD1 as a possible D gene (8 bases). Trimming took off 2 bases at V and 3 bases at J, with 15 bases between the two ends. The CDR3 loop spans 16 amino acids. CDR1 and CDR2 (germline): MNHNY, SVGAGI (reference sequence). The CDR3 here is CASSYLGQGGTDTQYF. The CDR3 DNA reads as TGTGCCAGCAGTTACCTTGGACAGGGAGGGACAGATACGCAGTATTTT.

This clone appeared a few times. CDR3 amino acids: CASSRVGTGLNGYTF. Written as DNA, the CDR3 is TGCGCCAGCAGCCGGGTCGGGACAGGGCTGAATGGCTACACCTTC. The chain carries TRBV4-1 and TRBJ1-2; 9 nucleotides align to TRBD1. V trimming: 4 bases; J trimming: 6 bases; junction bases outside the gene matches: 9. Germline-derived CDR1 and CDR2 are MGHRA and YSYEKL. This CDR3 region has 15 residues.

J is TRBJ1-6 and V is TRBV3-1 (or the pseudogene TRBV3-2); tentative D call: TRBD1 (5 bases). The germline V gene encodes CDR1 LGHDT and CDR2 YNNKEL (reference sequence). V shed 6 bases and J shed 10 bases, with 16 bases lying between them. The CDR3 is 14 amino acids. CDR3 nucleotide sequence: TGTGCCAGCAGTTCCCAAGGTCGGGGGTCACCCCTCCACTTT. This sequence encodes CASSSQGRGSPLHF.

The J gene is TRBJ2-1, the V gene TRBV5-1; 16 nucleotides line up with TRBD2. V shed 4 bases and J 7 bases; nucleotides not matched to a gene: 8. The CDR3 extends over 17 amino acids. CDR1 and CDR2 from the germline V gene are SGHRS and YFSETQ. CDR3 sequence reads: CASSVPGTSGGANEQFF. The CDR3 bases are TGCGCCAGCAGCGTACCCGGGACTAGCGGGGGGGCGAATGAGCAGTTCTTC.

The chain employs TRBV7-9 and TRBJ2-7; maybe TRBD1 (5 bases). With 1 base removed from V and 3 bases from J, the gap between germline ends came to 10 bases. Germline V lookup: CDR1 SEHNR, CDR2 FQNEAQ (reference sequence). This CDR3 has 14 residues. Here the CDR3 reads CASSLDGRDYEQYF. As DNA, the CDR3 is TGTGCCAGCAGCTTAGACGGCAGGGACTACGAGCAGTACTTC.

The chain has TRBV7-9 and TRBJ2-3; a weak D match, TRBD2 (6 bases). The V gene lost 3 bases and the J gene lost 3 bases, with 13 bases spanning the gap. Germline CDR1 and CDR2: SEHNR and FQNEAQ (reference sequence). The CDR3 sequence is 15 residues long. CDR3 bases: TGTGCCAGCAGCTTTGCGGGGTCAAGGACAGATACGCAGTATTTT. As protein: CASSFAGSRTDTQYF.

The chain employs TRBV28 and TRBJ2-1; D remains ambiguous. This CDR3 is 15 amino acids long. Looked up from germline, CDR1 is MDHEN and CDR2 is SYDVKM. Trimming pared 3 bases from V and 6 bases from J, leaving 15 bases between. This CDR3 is CASSFLSYTINEQFF. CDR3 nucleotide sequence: TGTGCCAGCAGTTTCTTGAGCTATACTATCAATGAGCAGTTCTTC.

CDR3 DNA sequence: TGTGCCAGCAGCCCTAGCGGACCCGGCTACAATGAGCAGTTCTTC. Protein: CASSPSGPGYNEQFF. This chain connects TRBV5-5 to TRBJ2-1, with TRBD2 matching 7 bases. In germline, CDR1 is SGHKS, CDR2 YYEKEE (reference sequence). With 4 bases clipped from V and 3 bases from J, the junction kept 7 bases outside the gene matches. The CDR3 runs to 15 residues. The full variable domain, completed using reference TRBV5-5 and TRBJ2-1, is DAGVTQSPTHLIKTRGQQVTLRCSPISGHKSVSWYQQVLGQGPQFIFQYYEKEERGRGNFPDRFSARQFPNYSSELNVNALLLGDSALYLCASSPSGPGYNEQFFGPGTRLTVL.

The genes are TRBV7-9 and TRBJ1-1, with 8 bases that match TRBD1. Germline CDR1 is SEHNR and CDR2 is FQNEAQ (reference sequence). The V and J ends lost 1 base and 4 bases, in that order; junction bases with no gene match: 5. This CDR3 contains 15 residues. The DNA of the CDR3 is TGTGCCAGCAGCTTAGGGCAGGGGGCAGGCACTGAAGCTTTCTTT. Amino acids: CASSLGQGAGTEAFF.

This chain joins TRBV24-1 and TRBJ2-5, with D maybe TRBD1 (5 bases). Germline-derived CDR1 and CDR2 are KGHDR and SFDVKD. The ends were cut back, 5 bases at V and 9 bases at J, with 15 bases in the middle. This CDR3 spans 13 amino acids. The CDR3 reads CATSVGHGGAQYF. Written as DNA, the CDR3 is TGTGCCACCAGTGTCGGACACGGCGGTGCCCAGTACTTC.

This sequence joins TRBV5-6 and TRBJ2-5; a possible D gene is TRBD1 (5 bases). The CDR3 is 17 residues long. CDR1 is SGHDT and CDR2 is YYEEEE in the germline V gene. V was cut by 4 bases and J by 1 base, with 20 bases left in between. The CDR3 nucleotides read TGTGCCAGCAGCCATAGTCTGCACAGGCTATTCCAAGAGACCCAGTACTTC. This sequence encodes CASSHSLHRLFQETQYF.

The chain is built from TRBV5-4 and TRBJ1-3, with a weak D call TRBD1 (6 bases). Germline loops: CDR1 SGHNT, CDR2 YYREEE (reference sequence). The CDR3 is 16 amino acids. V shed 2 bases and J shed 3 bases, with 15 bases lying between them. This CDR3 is CASSFGQTTGGNTIYF. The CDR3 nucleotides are TGTGCCAGCAGCTTCGGACAGACTACTGGTGGAAACACCATATATTTT.

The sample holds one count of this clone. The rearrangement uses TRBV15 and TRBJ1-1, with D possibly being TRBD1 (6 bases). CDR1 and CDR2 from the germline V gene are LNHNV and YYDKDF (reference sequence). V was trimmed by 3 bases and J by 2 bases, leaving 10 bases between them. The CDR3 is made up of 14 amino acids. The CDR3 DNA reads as TGTGCCACCAGCAGGGGGGGGGCAAACACTGAAGCTTTCTTT. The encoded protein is CATSRGGANTEAFF.